These T cell receptor beta chains were read from a single sample in a study of early T cells in non-severe SARS-CoV-2 infection. TCRdb reprocessed the 5' RACE reads with MiXCR, giving one entry per CDR3 protein. The sample records tens of thousands of distinct CDR3 sequences, 4.6% being singletons. The specimen was whole blood. These receptor sequences come from an adult who was a healthcare worker with PCR-confirmed SARS-CoV-2 infection or an uninfected control (not recorded which). The CDR3 runs from the conserved cysteine through the conserved F or W. D genes are given only for firm matches. Only part of the rows carry a size: once, few, many, or a class if the clone is expanded.

>NA|TRBV9|medium-sized|16|TRBJ2-2
TGTGCCAGCAGCGTAGCTTTAGGAACAGGGACCGGGGAGCTGTTTTTT
CASSVALGTGTGELFF
>NA|TRBV20-1|medium-sized|12|TRBJ2-2
TGCAGTGCGGGACGGTACACCGGGGAGCTGTTTTTT
CSAGRYTGELFF
>NA|TRBV15|many|15|TRBJ1-2
TGTGCCACCAGCCTAACTAGGACGGACAACTATGGCTACACCTTC
CATSLTRTDNYGYTF
>NA|TRBV12-3/TRBV12-4|many|20|TRBJ2-6
TGTGCCAGCCGAGGGGGGAGAGGACTCCTATCCCCCTCTGGGGCCAACGTCCTGACTTTC
CASRGGRGLLSPSGANVLTF
>NA|TRBV12-3/TRBV12-4|many|14|TRBJ1-3
TGTGCCGTGTGGCCGGACCTAACGGGAAACACCATATATTTT
CAVWPDLTGNTIYF
>TRBD1|TRBV10-2|many|13|TRBJ2-7
TGCGCCAGCAGACTGACAGGGACGACCGAGCAGTACTTC
CASRLTGTTEQYF
>NA|TRBV19|many|14|TRBJ1-2
TGTGCCAGTAGTATTAGCAGGGGCGGCGATGGCTACACCTTC
CASSISRGGDGYTF
>TRBD1|TRBV12-3/TRBV12-4|many|13|TRBJ1-3
TGTGCCAGCAGCCCGACAGGGGTAAACACCATATATTTT
CASSPTGVNTIYF
>TRBD2|TRBV4-1|many|17|TRBJ2-3
TGCGCCAGCAGCCAGTACTTGGCAGCGGGGGGGCCAGATACGCAGTATTTT
CASSQYLAAGGPDTQYF
>NA|TRBV20-1|NA|14|TRBJ2-1
TGCAGTGCTCCCTCTATGGGGACCTACAATGAGCAGTTCTTC
CSAPSMGTYNEQFF
>NA|TRBV4-1|many|17|TRBJ2-5
TGCGCCAGCAGCCATTCCGCCGGGACATTAGCCCAAGAGACCCAGTACTTC
CASSHSAGTLAQETQYF
>TRBD2|TRBV9|NA|14|TRBJ2-5
TGTGCCAGCAGCCCCGGGGAGGGCCAAGAGACCCAGTACTTC
CASSPGEGQETQYF
>TRBD2|TRBV7-9|many|17|TRBJ2-1
TGTGCCAGCAGGGTGGAGCCGTCAGCGGGAAGGTCCAATGAGCAGTTCTTC
CASRVEPSAGRSNEQFF
>NA|TRBV3-1|many|14|TRBJ2-2
TGTGCCAGCAGTAGAAGTACGAACACCGGGGAGCTGTTTTTT
CASSRSTNTGELFF
>TRBD1|TRBV12-3/TRBV12-4|NA|14|TRBJ2-4
TGTGCCAGCAGTTTGAGACAGGGTTTTGACATTCAGTACTTC
CASSLRQGFDIQYF
>NA|TRBV5-1|many|14|TRBJ1-2
TGCGCCAGCAGCTTGGCCGAAGGGCGGGATGGCTACACCTTC
CASSLAEGRDGYTF
>NA|TRBV7-8|many|13|TRBJ2-2
TGTGCCGGGAGGACGAGGGGCACCGGGGAGCTGTTTTTT
CAGRTRGTGELFF
>TRBD2|TRBV7-3|NA|13|TRBJ2-1
TGTGCCAGCAGCTTAAGGACTAGCAATGAGCAGTTCTTC
CASSLRTSNEQFF
>NA|TRBV10-1|many|15|TRBJ2-7
TGCGCCAGCAGTGAGTGCTGGGCTGAACCCTACGAGCAGTACTTC
CASSECWAEPYEQYF
>TRBD2|TRBV18|NA|17|TRBJ2-3
TGTGCCAGCTCACGAGTCCTCACTAGCGGGTTCACAGATACGCAGTATTTT
CASSRVLTSGFTDTQYF
>TRBD2|TRBV12-5|many|19|TRBJ2-7
TGTGCTAGTGGTTTGGCGACCGAGAGTTGGCGGGGGGCCTCCTACGAGCAGTACTTC
CASGLATESWRGASYEQYF
>NA|TRBV20-1|many|15|TRBJ2-1
TGCAGTGCTAGAGATCCCGCGGGGGCGGGCGATGAGCAGTTCTTC
CSARDPAGAGDEQFF
>NA|TRBV9|many|14|TRBJ2-3
TGTGCCAGCAGCGCTACAGGGAGAGCAGATACGCAGTATTTT
CASSATGRADTQYF
>TRBD1|TRBV19|many|14|TRBJ1-2
TGTGCCAGTACCGAAGGACAGGGGGCCTATGGCTACACCTTC
CASTEGQGAYGYTF
>NA|TRBV29-1|few|13|TRBJ2-7
TGCAGCGTTTTAACAGGGAAGGAGTACGAGCAGTACTTC
CSVLTGKEYEQYF
>NA|TRBV28|many|18|TRBJ1-2
TGTGCCAGCAGTTCCATGCTTTGGGGGGGCCGTACGTTCTATGGCTACACCTTC
CASSSMLWGGRTFYGYTF
>NA|TRBV25-1|NA|16|TRBJ2-3
TGTGCCAGCAGTGAAAACCCTCAGCTCCCGGCAGATACGCAGTATTTT
CASSENPQLPADTQYF
>NA|TRBV7-2|few|14|TRBJ1-2
TGTGCCAGCAGCTCAGGACAGCCCGACTATGGCTACACCTTC
CASSSGQPDYGYTF
>NA|TRBV10-2|few|13|TRBJ2-7
TGCGCCAGCAGTGAGAACACGAACTACGAGCAGTACTTC
CASSENTNYEQYF
>NA|TRBV2|many|14|TRBJ2-2
TGTGCCAGCATTTGGACACCGAACACCGGGGAGCTGTTTTTT
CASIWTPNTGELFF
>NA|TRBV6-5|many|12|TRBJ2-5
TGTGCCAGCAGTTACTCGGGAGAGACCCAGTACTTC
CASSYSGETQYF
>NA|TRBV18|many|18|TRBJ2-3
TGTGCCAGCTCACCAATCCGTCCTAGCCCGATTAGCACAGATACGCAGTATTTT
CASSPIRPSPISTDTQYF
>NA|TRBV21-1|many|14|TRBJ1-5
TGTGCCAGCAGCAACGGCAGGGTGGACCAGCCCCAGCATTTT
CASSNGRVDQPQHF
>NA|TRBV11-1|many|12|TRBJ2-5
TGTGCCAGCAGCAAGAGGTCAGAGACCCAGTACTTC
CASSKRSETQYF
>NA|TRBV29-1|many|14|TRBJ1-1
TGCAGCGTTGAAGATTCCCGCATAAACACTGAAGCTTTCTTT
CSVEDSRINTEAFF
>NA|TRBV12-3/TRBV12-4|many|13|TRBJ2-5
TGTGCCAGCAGTTTAGCCCCCGTAGGGACCCAGTACTTC
CASSLAPVGTQYF
>TRBD2|TRBV5-1|few|15|TRBJ2-3
TGCGCCAGCAGCTTTAGCGGGGCTATAGTAGATACGCAGTATTTT
CASSFSGAIVDTQYF
>NA|TRBV20-1|NA|13|TRBJ1-6
TGCAGTGCTACCAGGGATGGAGATTCACCCCTCCACTTT
CSATRDGDSPLHF
>TRBD1|TRBV9|NA|14|TRBJ1-1
TGTGCCAGCAGCCCACGACAGGGACACACTGAAGCTTTCTTT
CASSPRQGHTEAFF
>NA|TRBV20-1|medium-sized|14|TRBJ1-1
TGCAGTGCTAGAGTGCTTTCAGGGATCACTGAAGCTTTCTTT
CSARVLSGITEAFF
>NA|TRBV20-1|many|12|TRBJ1-1
TGCAGAGCCAGAGGGCCAAACACTGAAGCTTTCTTT
CRARGPNTEAFF
>NA|TRBV6-5|NA|13|TRBJ1-2
TGTGCCAGCTCGAGGGCGGAGAACTATGGCTACACCTTC
CASSRAENYGYTF
>TRBD1|TRBV4-1|many|15|TRBJ1-1
TGCGCCAGCAGCCAATTTCAGACAGGGCATACTGAAGCTTTCTTT
CASSQFQTGHTEAFF
>TRBD2|TRBV19|NA|15|TRBJ2-1
TGTGCCAGTAGTATCAGCACTAGCGGCTACAATGAGCAGTTCTTC
CASSISTSGYNEQFF
>NA|TRBV11-2|many|13|TRBJ2-5
TGTGCCAGCAGCGTGGGGGCCGCGGAGACCCAGTACTTC
CASSVGAAETQYF
>NA|TRBV5-4|NA|13|TRBJ2-5
TGTGCCAGCAGCTTTGGTCAGCAAGAGACCCAGTACTTC
CASSFGQQETQYF
>NA|TRBV20-1|few|15|TRBJ1-1
TGCAGTGCTAGACTACAGGGTTTCAGGAACACTGAAGCTTTCTTT
CSARLQGFRNTEAFF
>NA|TRBV5-1|NA|15|TRBJ1-4
TGCGCCAGCAGCTTGGGGGGGACGATCCATGAAAAACTGTTTTTT
CASSLGGTIHEKLFF
>NA|TRBV7-9|many|14|TRBJ2-3
TGTGCCAGCAGAGGGTCGCATAGCACAGATACGCAGTATTTT
CASRGSHSTDTQYF
>NA|TRBV29-1|many|11|TRBJ2-1
TGCAGTTGGGGCACTAACAATGAGCAGTTCTTC
CSWGTNNEQFF
>NA|TRBV25-1|many|14|TRBJ2-5
TGTGCCAGCAGGGAGGCAGGGAACCAAGAGACCCAGTACTTC
CASREAGNQETQYF
>NA|TRBV3-1|many|13|TRBJ1-4
TGTGCCAGCAGCCAGTCCGAAGACGAAAAACTGTTTTTT
CASSQSEDEKLFF
>NA|TRBV5-4|many|14|TRBJ2-7
TGTGCCAGCAGACAACAGGGATCGCGCCGCGAGCAGTACTTC
CASRQQGSRREQYF
>NA|TRBV5-1|many|15|TRBJ2-2
TGCGCCAGCAGCTCATTAACTGGCTCCGCCGGGGAGCTGTTTTTT
CASSSLTGSAGELFF
>TRBD2|TRBV5-1|many|16|TRBJ2-3
TGCGCCAGCAGCCCCCTAACTAGCGGGGGCACAGATACGCAGTATTTT
CASSPLTSGGTDTQYF
>NA|TRBV12-3/TRBV12-4|many|13|TRBJ1-1
TGTGCCAGCAGTTTATCCCCGGGGACTGAAGCTTTCTTT
CASSLSPGTEAFF